This T cell receptor (beta chain) was captured by sequencing in a study of blood T cell repertoires in COVID-19. The overall study: Material from acute and convalescent COVID-19 was sourced from the United States, Italy and Spain.

Using immunoSEQ multiplex PCR, the repertoire was profiled, and TCRdb retains in-frame clones only, with some absent. The sample yields around 210,000 clones, around four fifths seen once. V was clipped by 6 bases and J by 0 bases; unmatched bases: 5. The CDR3 covers 15 residues. Germline CDR1 MNHNY, CDR2 SVGAGI (reference sequence). The rearrangement uses TRBV6-6 and TRBJ1-3; TRBD1 matches 7 bases. This receptor was taken from a man in his 60s with COVID-19, enrolled during active disease. Source material: peripheral blood. CDR3 in DNA: TGTGCCAGCAGCCCAAGACAGGGCTCTGGAAACACCATATATTTT. This encodes CASSPRQGSGNTIYF.